This TCR beta chain was profiled in a study of T cell responses to AZD1222 COVID-19 vaccine (dated by TCRdb to the early 2020s). In the study overall: AZD1222 recipients with second doses at about 4 weeks or about 12 weeks were pooled, because spike-specific TCR depth and breadth did not differ between schedules. TCR sequencing was performed for over 230 trial participants, of whom around 200 were given two doses of AZD1222 and around 25 were given two doses of MenACWY control vaccine. Trial participants were enrolled by age into subgroups of 18-55, 56-69 and 70-plus years, and roughly 150, 30 and 60 TCR-sequenced participants, respectively, were included in these subgroups. The full study reports these points: Participants were mostly white British, with more females than males. The authors suggested clonal diversity may have been underestimated. Spike-specific TCR breadth and depth rose significantly after two AZD1222 doses compared with day 0 and with MenACWY recipients. Because no samples from the day 14 peak response were available, repertoires could be characterized only after the peak T cell response. Epitopes outside the regions mutated in the B.1.351 and B.1.1.7 variants were reportedly recognized by nearly half of the unique spike-specific TCRs. The 56-69-year group was small, and its depth increase did not reach significance, likely because of low power. Conclusions about previously exposed vaccinees were limited because only five to seven AZD1222 recipients were SARS-CoV-2 seropositive at baseline. The whole spike protein was spanned by vaccine-associated CD4 TCRs, and dominant responses were seen in regions 160-218 and 743-854.

Compared with germline, V lacks 7 bases and J lacks 2 bases; bases without a gene match: 0. The CDR3, cysteine through phenylalanine, is 12 amino acids long. CDR3 DNA only is kept here, 36 bases in frame from base 1. CDR1 and CDR2, per the germline V gene (reference sequence), are LNHDA and SQIVND. The sample's time point, from its label and the paper: baseline before first vaccination. Vaccinee samples came from UK trials COV001 and COV002, including a single-blind randomized controlled phase 2/3 trial of AZD1222 (ChAdOx1 nCoV-19) in healthy adults. For TCRbeta chain sequencing, PBMC samples from trial participants were taken at day 0 and at day 28 after the second dose. As regards this clone: The target of this receptor is not known. Base quality data are lacking; no much larger clone is found one base away.

The CDR3 regions of human TCRbeta chains were analyzed by immunosequencing. The paper's data handling went like this. Repertoire TCRs were checked for matches against a reference library of SARS-CoV-2-specific TCRs that had been generated using the MIRA antigen-specificity platform. Breadth was defined as the fraction of unique TCRs that were SARS-CoV-2-associated. Depth was defined as the fraction of total T cells that were SARS-CoV-2-associated. Using the MIRA data, every spike-specific TCR was mapped to the spike region that the TCR reacted to and assigned to either a CD4 or a CD8 class. Log10-transformed breadth and depth values were compared by one-way ANOVA with Sidak's multiple comparisons tests. Entries here come from immuneACCESS through TCRdb and include only in-frame sequences with V and J called. Some clones fail to appear in such tables; in the studies checked, an unresolved V gene covers under half of the shortfall, and the cause of the remainder is unknown. The V and J calls and clone size are taken from that table; D and trimming were inferred from the DNA. In all, the sample holds about 160,000 clones, and around 90% of those were seen once. About 4.5% of the sample comes from the top ten.

The chain is assembled from TRBV19 and TRBJ2-3; TRBD2 lines up with 7 middle nucleotides. The sequenced sample was peripheral blood, obtained on day 0 of AZD1222 vaccination. The receptor's source is an adult in good health. The sequenced DNA: TGTGCCAGTAAGCGGGACACAGATACGCAGTATTTT. Its amino acids are CASKRDTDTQYF.